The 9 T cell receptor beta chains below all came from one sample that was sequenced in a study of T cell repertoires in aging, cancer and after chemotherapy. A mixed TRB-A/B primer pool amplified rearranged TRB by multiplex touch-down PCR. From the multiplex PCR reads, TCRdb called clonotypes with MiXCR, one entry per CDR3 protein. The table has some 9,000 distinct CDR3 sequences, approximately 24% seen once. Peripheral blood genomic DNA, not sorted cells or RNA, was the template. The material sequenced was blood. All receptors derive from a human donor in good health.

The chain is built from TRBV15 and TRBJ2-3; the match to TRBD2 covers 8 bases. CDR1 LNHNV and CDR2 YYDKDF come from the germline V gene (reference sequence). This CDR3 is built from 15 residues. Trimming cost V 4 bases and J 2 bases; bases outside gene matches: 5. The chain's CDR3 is CATSKPLAATDTQYF. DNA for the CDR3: TGTGCCACCAGCAAACCACTAGCGGCCACAGATACGCAGTATTTT.

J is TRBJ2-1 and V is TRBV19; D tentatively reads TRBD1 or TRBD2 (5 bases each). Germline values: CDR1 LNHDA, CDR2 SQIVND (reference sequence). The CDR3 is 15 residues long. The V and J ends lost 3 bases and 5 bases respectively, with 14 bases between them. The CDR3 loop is CASSITGAGHNEQFF. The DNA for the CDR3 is TGTGCCAGTAGTATCACCGGGGCAGGCCACAATGAGCAGTTCTTC.

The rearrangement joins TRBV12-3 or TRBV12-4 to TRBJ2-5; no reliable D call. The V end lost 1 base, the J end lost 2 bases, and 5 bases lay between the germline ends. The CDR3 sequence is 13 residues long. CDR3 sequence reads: CASSLGVQETQYF. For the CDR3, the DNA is TGTGCCAGCAGTTTAGGGGTTCAAGAGACCCAGTACTTC.

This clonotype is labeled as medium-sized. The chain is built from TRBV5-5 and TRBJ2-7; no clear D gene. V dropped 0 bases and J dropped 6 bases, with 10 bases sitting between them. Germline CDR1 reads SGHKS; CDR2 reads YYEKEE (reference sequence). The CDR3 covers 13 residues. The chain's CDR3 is CASSLATSGEQYF. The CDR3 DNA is TGTGCCAGCAGCTTGGCCACCTCCGGCGAGCAGTACTTC.

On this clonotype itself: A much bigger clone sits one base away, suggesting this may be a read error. Here the CDR3 DNA reads TGCAGTGCACAACTAGCGGGAACATGGGAGCAGTACTTC. It codes for CSAQLAGTWEQYF. This sequence joins TRBV20-1 and TRBJ2-7; 10 bases are a match to TRBD2. Germline-derived CDR1 and CDR2 are DFQATT and SNEGSKA (reference sequence). The CDR3 extends over 13 amino acids. V trimming: 6 bases; J trimming: 7 bases; junction bases outside the gene matches: 9.

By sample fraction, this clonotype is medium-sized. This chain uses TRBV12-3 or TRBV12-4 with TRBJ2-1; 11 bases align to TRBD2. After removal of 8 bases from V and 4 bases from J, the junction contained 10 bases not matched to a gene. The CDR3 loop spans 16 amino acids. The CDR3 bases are TGTGCCAGCGGGCCGGGGGGACTAGCGGATTACAATGAGCAGTTCTTC. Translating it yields CASGPGGLADYNEQFF.

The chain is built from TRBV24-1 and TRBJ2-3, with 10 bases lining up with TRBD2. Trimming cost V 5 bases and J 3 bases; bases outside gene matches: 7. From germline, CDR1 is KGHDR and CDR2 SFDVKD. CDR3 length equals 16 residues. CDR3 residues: CATSALLAGETDTQYF. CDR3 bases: TGTGCCACCAGTGCCCTCCTAGCGGGAGAGACAGATACGCAGTATTTT.

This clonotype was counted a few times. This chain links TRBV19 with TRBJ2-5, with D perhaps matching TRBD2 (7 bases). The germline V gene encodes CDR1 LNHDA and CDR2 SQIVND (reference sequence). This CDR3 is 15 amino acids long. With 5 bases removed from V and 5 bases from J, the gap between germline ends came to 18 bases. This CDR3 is CASSVDSGRGETQYF. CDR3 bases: TGTGCCAGTAGTGTGGACTCGGGGAGGGGGGAGACCCAGTACTTC.

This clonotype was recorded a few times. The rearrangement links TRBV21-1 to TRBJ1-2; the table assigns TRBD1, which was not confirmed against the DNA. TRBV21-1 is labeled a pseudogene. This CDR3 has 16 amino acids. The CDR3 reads CASSRAPRDRVYGYTF. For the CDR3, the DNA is TGTGCCAGCAGCAGGGCCCCTCGGGACAGGGTCTATGGCTACACCTTC.